This T cell receptor (beta chain) was sequenced in a study of control samples from healthy donors and cancer patients. Germline V lookup: CDR1 SGHTA, CDR2 FQGNSA. The CDR3 runs to 13 residues. Unmatched junction bases numbered 5, after V lost 5 bases and J lost 6 bases. Some clones are missing from TCRdb's copy, which holds only in-frame ones; the method was immunoSEQ multiplex PCR. The sample holds about 12,000 clones; around 89% are singletons and the top ten take 2.5% to 3.5%. This sequence joins TRBV7-2 and TRBJ2-3; 7 nucleotides agree with TRBD2. The origin of this receptor is a male donor with melanoma. The source material was formalin-fixed, paraffin-embedded tissue. The CDR3 DNA is TGTGCCAGCAGCCGACGTAGCGGGGATACGCAGTATTTT. Encoded protein: CASSRRSGDTQYF.